This TCR beta chain derives from a study of blood T cells in healthy people across ages. The study, taken as a whole, reports: Percentage of naive T cells showed a strong correlation with TCR beta diversity.

Combining a sample-barcoded 5' primer with a J-beta primer mix, a second PCR ran for roughly 6 to 11 cycles. TCRdb ran MiXCR on the 5' RACE reads and lists one entry per CDR3 protein. The repertoire has hundreds of thousands of distinct CDR3 sequences, around 36% of them found once; the top ten carry over 10%. In this sample, this clonotype turned up a few times. Its antigen is undetermined. The V segment lost 4 bases and the J segment 4 bases; nucleotides outside the gene matches: 10. The germline gives CDR1 SGHNT, CDR2 YYREEE (reference sequence). CDR3 length: 15 residues. This chain uses TRBV5-4 with TRBJ1-2, with 7 bases identical to TRBD1. This sequence originates from a man aged 18 to 30 in good health. The sequenced sample was blood. The DNA of the CDR3 is TGTGCCAGCAGCCCGGATCCGGGACAGCCCTATGGCTACACCTTC. The encoded protein is CASSPDPGQPYGYTF.